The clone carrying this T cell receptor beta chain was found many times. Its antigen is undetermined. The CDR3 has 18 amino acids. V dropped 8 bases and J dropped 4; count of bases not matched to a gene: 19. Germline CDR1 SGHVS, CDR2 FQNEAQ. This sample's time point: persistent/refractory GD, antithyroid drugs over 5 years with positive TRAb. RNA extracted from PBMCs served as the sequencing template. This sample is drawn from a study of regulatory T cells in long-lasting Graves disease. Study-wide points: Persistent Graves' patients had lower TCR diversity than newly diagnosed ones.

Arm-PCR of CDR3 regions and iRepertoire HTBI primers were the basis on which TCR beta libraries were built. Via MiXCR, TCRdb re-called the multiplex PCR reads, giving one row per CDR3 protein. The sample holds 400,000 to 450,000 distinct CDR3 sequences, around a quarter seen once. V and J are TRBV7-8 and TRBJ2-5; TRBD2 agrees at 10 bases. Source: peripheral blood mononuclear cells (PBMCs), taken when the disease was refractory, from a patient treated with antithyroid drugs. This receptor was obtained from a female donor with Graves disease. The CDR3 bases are TGTGCCAGCTGCCACCCCGGGGGTAGCGGGAGGAGAGCAGAGACCCAGTACTTC. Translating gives CASCHPGGSGRRAETQYF.